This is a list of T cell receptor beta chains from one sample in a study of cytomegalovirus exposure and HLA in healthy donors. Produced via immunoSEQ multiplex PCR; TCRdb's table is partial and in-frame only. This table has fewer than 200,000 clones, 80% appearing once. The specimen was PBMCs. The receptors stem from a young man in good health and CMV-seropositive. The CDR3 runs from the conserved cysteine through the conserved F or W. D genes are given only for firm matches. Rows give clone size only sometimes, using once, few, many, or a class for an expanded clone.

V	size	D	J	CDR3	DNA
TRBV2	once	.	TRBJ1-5	CASSEGFRGYSNQPQHF	TGTGCCAGCAGTGAAGGATTCAGGGGCTATAGCAATCAGCCCCAGCATTTT
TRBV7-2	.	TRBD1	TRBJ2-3	CASSLGRGLSTDTQYF	TGTGCCAGCAGCTTGGGCAGGGGGTTAAGCACAGATACGCAGTATTTT
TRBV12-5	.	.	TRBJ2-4	CASGPGGAAKNIQYF	TGTGCTAGTGGGCCCGGTGGGGCCGCCAAAAACATTCAGTACTTC
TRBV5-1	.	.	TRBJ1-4	CASSSKPGTNNEKLFF	TGCGCCAGCAGCTCTAAACCCGGGACTAATAATGAAAAACTGTTTTTT
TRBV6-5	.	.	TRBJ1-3	CASRFTGISGNTIYF	TGTGCCAGCAGATTCACAGGGATCTCTGGAAACACCATATATTTT
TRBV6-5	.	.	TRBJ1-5	CASGGGKSQPQHF	TGTGCCAGCGGGGGGGGGAAGAGCCAGCCCCAGCATTTT
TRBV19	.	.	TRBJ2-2	CAARLVIDTGELFF	TGTGCGGCACGGCTAGTCATAGACACCGGGGAGCTGTTTTTC
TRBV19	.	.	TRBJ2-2	CASSIKLYRVNTGELFF	TGTGCCAGTAGCATAAAACTTTACAGGGTCAACACCGGGGAGCTGTTTTTT
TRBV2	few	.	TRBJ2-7	CASSVSGGSYEQYF	TGTGCCAGCAGTGTCTCAGGCGGGTCCTACGAGCAGTACTTC
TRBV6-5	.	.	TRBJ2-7	CASSPFGRSSYEQYF	TGTGCCAGCAGCCCCTTCGGAAGGAGCTCCTACGAGCAGTACTTC
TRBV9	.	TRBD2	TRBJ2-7	CASSSEGSGRQYF	TGTGCCAGCAGCTCAGAGGGTAGCGGGAGGCAGTACTTC
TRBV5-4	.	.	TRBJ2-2	CASSLASAGELFF	TGTGCCAGCAGCTTGGCTTCGGCCGGGGAGCTGTTTTTT
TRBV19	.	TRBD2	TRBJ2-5	CASTGLAEETQYF	TGCGCCAGTACTGGCCTAGCGGAAGAGACCCAGTACTTC
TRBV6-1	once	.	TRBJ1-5	CASSGQQNQPQHF	TGTGCCAGCAGTGGACAGCAGAATCAGCCCCAGCATTTT
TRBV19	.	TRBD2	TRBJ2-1	CASSIRERGYEQFF	TGTGCCAGTAGTATAAGAGAGCGGGGCTATGAGCAGTTCTTC
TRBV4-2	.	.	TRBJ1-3	CASSQAFTASGNTIYF	TGTGCCAGCAGCCAAGCGTTCACAGCCTCTGGAAACACCATATATTTT